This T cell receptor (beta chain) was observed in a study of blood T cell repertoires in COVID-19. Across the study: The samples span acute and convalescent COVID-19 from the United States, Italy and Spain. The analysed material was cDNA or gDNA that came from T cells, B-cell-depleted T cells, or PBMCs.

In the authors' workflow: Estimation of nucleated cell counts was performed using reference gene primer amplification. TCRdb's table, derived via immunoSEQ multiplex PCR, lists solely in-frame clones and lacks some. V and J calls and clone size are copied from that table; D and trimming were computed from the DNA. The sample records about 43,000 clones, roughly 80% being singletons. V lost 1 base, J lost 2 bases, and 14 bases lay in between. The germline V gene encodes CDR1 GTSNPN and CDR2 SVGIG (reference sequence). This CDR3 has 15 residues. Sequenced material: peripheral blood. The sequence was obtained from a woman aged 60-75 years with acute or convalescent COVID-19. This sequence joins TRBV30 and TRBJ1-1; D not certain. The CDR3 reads CAWSAEGSVNTEAFF. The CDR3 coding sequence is TGTGCCTGGAGTGCAGAGGGCTCGGTAAACACTGAAGCTTTCTTT.